The rows below give T cell receptor beta chains drawn from one sample of a study of T cell responses to AZD1222 COVID-19 vaccine. Assay: immunoSEQ multiplex PCR; the TCRdb copy retains only in-frame clones and omits some. The sample holds around 170,000 clones, 80% to 95% seen once. Sequencing used peripheral blood, obtained 28 days after the second AZD1222 dose. The receptors derive from an adult who received the AZD1222 COVID-19 vaccine. The CDR3 runs from the conserved cysteine through the conserved F or W. D genes are given only for firm matches. Clone size, where shown, is once, few, many, or a class for clones that have expanded.

CDR3nt: TGTGCCACCAGTGATTTGGGGGGACAGAGGCAGTTCTTC
CDR3aa: CATSDLGGQRQFF
d_gene: TRBD1
j_gene: TRBJ2-1
abundance: NA
v_gene: TRBV24-1

CDR3nt: TGTGCCAGCAGTTCTATGAGACAGGGGGACGAAAAACTGTTTTTT
CDR3aa: CASSSMRQGDEKLFF
d_gene: TRBD1
j_gene: TRBJ1-4
abundance: NA
v_gene: TRBV6-6

CDR3nt: TGTGCCAGCAGCTTGGTGACAGAGAACACTGAAGCTTTCTTT
CDR3aa: CASSLVTENTEAFF
d_gene: NA
j_gene: TRBJ1-1
abundance: NA
v_gene: TRBV7-9

CDR3nt: TGTGCCAGTGGGACTAGCGGGCTCATTCGGAGATTCTACGAGCAGTACTTC
CDR3aa: CASGTSGLIRRFYEQYF
d_gene: TRBD2
j_gene: TRBJ2-7
abundance: NA
v_gene: TRBV7-9

CDR3nt: TGTGCCAGTAGCCTCAAAGCGGGATCGACTACAGATACGCAGTATTTT
CDR3aa: CASSLKAGSTTDTQYF
d_gene: TRBD2
j_gene: TRBJ2-3
abundance: NA
v_gene: TRBV19

CDR3nt: TGTGCCAGCAGCTTAGTAGGCAGCGCACGTACCTACGAGCAGTACTTC
CDR3aa: CASSLVGSARTYEQYF
d_gene: NA
j_gene: TRBJ2-7
abundance: NA
v_gene: TRBV7-8

CDR3nt: TGTGCCAGTAGTGGAGGGACAGCCCCCGGGGAGCTGTTTTTT
CDR3aa: CASSGGTAPGELFF
d_gene: NA
j_gene: TRBJ2-2
abundance: few
v_gene: TRBV19

CDR3nt: TGTGCCAGCAGTCCACAGGGGTGGGAGCAGTACTTC
CDR3aa: CASSPQGWEQYF
d_gene: TRBD1
j_gene: TRBJ2-7
abundance: NA
v_gene: TRBV2

CDR3nt: TGTGCCAGCAGCGTAGCCCAGCGGATAGACAATGAGCAGTTCTTC
CDR3aa: CASSVAQRIDNEQFF
d_gene: NA
j_gene: TRBJ2-1
abundance: NA
v_gene: TRBV9

CDR3nt: TGTGCCAGCTCACAATCAGAAGGTCCCTATAATTCACCCCTCCACTTT
CDR3aa: CASSQSEGPYNSPLHF
d_gene: NA
j_gene: TRBJ1-6
abundance: NA
v_gene: TRBV18

CDR3nt: TGTGCCACCCGGACAGGGCAACAGCCCCAGCATTTT
CDR3aa: CATRTGQQPQHF
d_gene: TRBD1
j_gene: TRBJ1-5
abundance: NA
v_gene: TRBV6-5

CDR3nt: TGCGCCAGCAGCTTATTTGGGGGGCGTGAGCAGTTCTTC
CDR3aa: CASSLFGGREQFF
d_gene: NA
j_gene: TRBJ2-1
abundance: NA
v_gene: TRBV5-1

CDR3nt: TGTGCCTGGGCGACAGGGGGCGAGCAGTACTTC
CDR3aa: CAWATGGEQYF
d_gene: TRBD1
j_gene: TRBJ2-7
abundance: NA
v_gene: TRBV30

CDR3nt: TGTGCCACCAGTGATGCAACCGGGACAGGGTGGAATGAGCAGTTCTTC
CDR3aa: CATSDATGTGWNEQFF
d_gene: TRBD1
j_gene: TRBJ2-1
abundance: NA
v_gene: TRBV24-1

CDR3nt: TGCGCCAGCAGCCAAGAATTGGGCGATGGCTACACCTTC
CDR3aa: CASSQELGDGYTF
d_gene: NA
j_gene: TRBJ1-2
abundance: NA
v_gene: TRBV4-1

CDR3nt: TGTGCCAGTAGTGGGCCGGGAGAGAACACTGAAGCTTTCTTT
CDR3aa: CASSGPGENTEAFF
d_gene: NA
j_gene: TRBJ1-1
abundance: NA
v_gene: TRBV19

CDR3nt: TGTGCCAGTAGTAGCGGGCAGCAAGGGGTGAGCGGAGATGGCTACACCTTC
CDR3aa: CASSSGQQGVSGDGYTF
d_gene: NA
j_gene: TRBJ1-2
abundance: NA
v_gene: TRBV19

CDR3nt: TGTGCCAGCTCACCCCGGGGTTGGGTGAGACAGACTAATGAAAAACTGTTTTTT
CDR3aa: CASSPRGWVRQTNEKLFF
d_gene: NA
j_gene: TRBJ1-4
abundance: NA
v_gene: TRBV18

CDR3nt: TGTGCCAGCAGTTACTCGAAGGGGAATGGCTACACCTTC
CDR3aa: CASSYSKGNGYTF
d_gene: NA
j_gene: TRBJ1-2
abundance: NA
v_gene: TRBV6-5

CDR3nt: TGTGCCAGCAGCTTCGACAGTGCCGGCCAAGCTTTCTTT
CDR3aa: CASSFDSAGQAFF
d_gene: NA
j_gene: TRBJ1-1
abundance: NA
v_gene: TRBV7-9

CDR3nt: TGTGCCAGCAGACGCCAAATCGGGAACTATGGCTACACCTTC
CDR3aa: CASRRQIGNYGYTF
d_gene: NA
j_gene: TRBJ1-2
abundance: NA
v_gene: TRBV6-5

CDR3nt: TGTGCCACCAGCAGAGGTCCATCCGGGACTAGCGGCTACAATGAGCAGTTCTTC
CDR3aa: CATSRGPSGTSGYNEQFF
d_gene: TRBD2
j_gene: TRBJ2-1
abundance: NA
v_gene: TRBV15

CDR3nt: TGCGCCAGCAGTGATCGGGGGGCAAACCAAGAGACCCAGTACTTC
CDR3aa: CASSDRGANQETQYF
d_gene: NA
j_gene: TRBJ2-5
abundance: NA
v_gene: TRBV10-1

CDR3nt: TGTGCCAGCAGCTTAGGTTTGCGGGGGGGCACAGATACGCAGTATTTT
CDR3aa: CASSLGLRGGTDTQYF
d_gene: TRBD2
j_gene: TRBJ2-3
abundance: NA
v_gene: TRBV7-2

CDR3nt: TGCGCCAGCAGCCAAGGGTCAGCGGGAGGACCGAGATACAATGAGCAGTTCTTC
CDR3aa: CASSQGSAGGPRYNEQFF
d_gene: TRBD2
j_gene: TRBJ2-1
abundance: NA
v_gene: TRBV4-1

CDR3nt: TGTGCCATCAGCCCTAGCCTTGGGACAGGCACAGATACGCAGTATTTT
CDR3aa: CAISPSLGTGTDTQYF
d_gene: TRBD1
j_gene: TRBJ2-3
abundance: NA
v_gene: TRBV10-3

CDR3nt: TGTGCCTGCAGTTATTTGGGGCTTCATGACTATGGCTACACCTTC
CDR3aa: CACSYLGLHDYGYTF
d_gene: NA
j_gene: TRBJ1-2
abundance: NA
v_gene: TRBV6-2/TRBV6-3

CDR3nt: TGTGCCAGCAAAGGACAGGGTTTACAGCCCCAGCATTTT
CDR3aa: CASKGQGLQPQHF
d_gene: TRBD1
j_gene: TRBJ1-5
abundance: NA
v_gene: TRBV6-5

CDR3nt: TGTGCCAGCAGCTTAGGGGGGAGAGGCCAGGGTAGCAATCAGCCCCAGCATTTT
CDR3aa: CASSLGGRGQGSNQPQHF
d_gene: NA
j_gene: TRBJ1-5
abundance: NA
v_gene: TRBV7-6

CDR3nt: TGTGCCAGCCGGGACGACGGATATTCACCCCTCCACTTT
CDR3aa: CASRDDGYSPLHF
d_gene: NA
j_gene: TRBJ1-6
abundance: NA
v_gene: TRBV2

CDR3nt: TGTGCCAGCCTTCTTTACGGGACCGACTATGGCTACACCTTC
CDR3aa: CASLLYGTDYGYTF
d_gene: NA
j_gene: TRBJ1-2
abundance: NA
v_gene: TRBV2

CDR3nt: TGCGCCAGCAGTGATGCGGGATTGAACACTGAAGCTTTCTTT
CDR3aa: CASSDAGLNTEAFF
d_gene: NA
j_gene: TRBJ1-1
abundance: NA
v_gene: TRBV10-1

CDR3nt: TGTGCCTGGGGCGGACACCCCTACGAGCAGTACTTC
CDR3aa: CAWGGHPYEQYF
d_gene: NA
j_gene: TRBJ2-7
abundance: NA
v_gene: TRBV30

CDR3nt: TGTGCCAGCAGCACAGGTGGGGCTAGCGGGGAGAATGAGCAGTTCTTC
CDR3aa: CASSTGGASGENEQFF
d_gene: NA
j_gene: TRBJ2-1
abundance: NA
v_gene: TRBV21-1

CDR3nt: TGCGCCAGCAGCCCGACCGGGGGCGGGGCCTCCTACGAGCAGTACTTC
CDR3aa: CASSPTGGGASYEQYF
d_gene: NA
j_gene: TRBJ2-7
abundance: once
v_gene: TRBV4-1

CDR3nt: TGTGCCAGCAGTGCCACGGGGACTAGCGGGAGGGCCAATAATGAGCAGTTCTTC
CDR3aa: CASSATGTSGRANNEQFF
d_gene: TRBD2
j_gene: TRBJ2-1
abundance: NA
v_gene: TRBV28

CDR3nt: TGCGCCAGCAGCTGGTGGGCCGGGACTGTTGTACAAGAGACCCAGTACTTC
CDR3aa: CASSWWAGTVVQETQYF
d_gene: NA
j_gene: TRBJ2-5
abundance: NA
v_gene: TRBV5-1

CDR3nt: TGTGCCAGCAGTTTATTTAGCGGGGTGAATGAGCAGTTCTTC
CDR3aa: CASSLFSGVNEQFF
d_gene: TRBD2
j_gene: TRBJ2-1
abundance: NA
v_gene: TRBV27

CDR3nt: TGCGCCAGCAGCTCGGGACAGACAGCTTTTAATGAGCAGTTCTTC
CDR3aa: CASSSGQTAFNEQFF
d_gene: TRBD1
j_gene: TRBJ2-1
abundance: NA
v_gene: TRBV5-1